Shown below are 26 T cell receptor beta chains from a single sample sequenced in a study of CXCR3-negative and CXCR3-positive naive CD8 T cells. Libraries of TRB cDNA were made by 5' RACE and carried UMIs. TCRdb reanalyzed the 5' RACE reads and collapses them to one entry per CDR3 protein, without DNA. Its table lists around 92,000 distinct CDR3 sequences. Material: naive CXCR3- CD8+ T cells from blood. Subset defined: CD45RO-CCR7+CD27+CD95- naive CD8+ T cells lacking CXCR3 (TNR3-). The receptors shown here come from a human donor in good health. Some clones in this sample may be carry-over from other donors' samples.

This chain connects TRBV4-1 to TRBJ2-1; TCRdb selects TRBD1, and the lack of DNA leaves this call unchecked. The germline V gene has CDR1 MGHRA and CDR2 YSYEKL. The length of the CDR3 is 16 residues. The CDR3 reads CASSLRVGGTYNEQFF.

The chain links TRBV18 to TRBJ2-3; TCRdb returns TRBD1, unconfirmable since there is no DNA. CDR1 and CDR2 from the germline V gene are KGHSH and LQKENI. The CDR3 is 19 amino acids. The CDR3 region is CASSPPLDRASGDTDTQYF. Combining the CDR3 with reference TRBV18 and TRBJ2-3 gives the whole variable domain NAGVMQNPRHLVRRRGQEARLRCSPMKGHSHVYWYRQLPEEGLKFMVYLQKENIIDESGMPKERFSAEFPKEGPSILRIQQVVRGDSAAYFCASSPPLDRASGDTDTQYFGPGTRLTVL.

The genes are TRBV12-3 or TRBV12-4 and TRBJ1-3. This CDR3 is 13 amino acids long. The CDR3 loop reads CASSLGSGNTIYF.

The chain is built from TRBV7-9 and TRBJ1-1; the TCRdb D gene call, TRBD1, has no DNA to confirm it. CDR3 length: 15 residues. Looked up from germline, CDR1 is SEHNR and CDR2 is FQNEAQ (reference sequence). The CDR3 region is CASSLAQGMNTEAFF.

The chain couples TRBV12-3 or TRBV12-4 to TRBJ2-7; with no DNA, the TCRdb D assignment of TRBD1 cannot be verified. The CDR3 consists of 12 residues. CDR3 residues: CASSPPGREQYF.

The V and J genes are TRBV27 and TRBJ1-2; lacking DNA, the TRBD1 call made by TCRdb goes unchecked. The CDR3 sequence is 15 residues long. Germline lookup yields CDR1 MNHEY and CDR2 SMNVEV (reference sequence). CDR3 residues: CASCFSGGDLYGYTF.

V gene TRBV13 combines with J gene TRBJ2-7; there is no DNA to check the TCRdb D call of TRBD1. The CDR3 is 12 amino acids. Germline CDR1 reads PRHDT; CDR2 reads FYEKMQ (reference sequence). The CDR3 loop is CASRGQGHEQYF. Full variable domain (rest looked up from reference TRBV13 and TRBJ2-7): AAGVIQSPRHLIKEKRETATLKCYPIPRHDTVYWYQQGPGQDPQFLISFYEKMQSDKGSIPDRFSAQQFSDYHSELNMSSLELGDSALYFCASRGQGHEQYFGPGTRLTVT.

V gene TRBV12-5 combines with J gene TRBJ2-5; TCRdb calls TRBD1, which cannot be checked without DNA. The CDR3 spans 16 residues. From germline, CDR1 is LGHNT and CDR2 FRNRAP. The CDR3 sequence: CASGLVPPDRQETQYF.

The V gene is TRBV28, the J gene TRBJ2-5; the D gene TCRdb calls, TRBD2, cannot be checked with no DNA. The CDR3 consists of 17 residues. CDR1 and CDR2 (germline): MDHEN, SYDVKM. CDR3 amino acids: CASSSPRRPSGQETQYF.

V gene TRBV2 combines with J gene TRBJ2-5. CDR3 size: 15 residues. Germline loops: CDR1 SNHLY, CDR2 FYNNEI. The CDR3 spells CASTLRGTRGETQYF.

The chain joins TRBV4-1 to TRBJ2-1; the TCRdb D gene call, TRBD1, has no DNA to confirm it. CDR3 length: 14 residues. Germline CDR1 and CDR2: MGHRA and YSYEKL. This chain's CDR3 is CASSQERQNNEQFF.

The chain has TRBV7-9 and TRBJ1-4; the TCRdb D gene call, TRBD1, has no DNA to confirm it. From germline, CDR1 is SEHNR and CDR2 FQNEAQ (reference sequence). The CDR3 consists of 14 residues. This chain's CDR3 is CASSLWGTDEKLFF.

The CDR3 here is CASSQRFGGLAGNNEQFF. V usage is TRBV14 and J usage is TRBJ2-1; the D call of TRBD2 rests on TCRdb alone, since no DNA is present to check it. The V gene's germline CDR1 is SGHDN and CDR2 FVKESK. The length of the CDR3 is 18 residues. The whole variable domain, filled in from reference TRBV14 and TRBJ2-1, reads EAGVTQFPSHSVIEKGQTVTLRCDPISGHDNLYWYRRVMGKEIKFLLHFVKESKQDESGMPNNRFLAERTGGTYSTLKVQPAELEDSGVYFCASSQRFGGLAGNNEQFFGPGTRLTVL.

This CDR3 reads CASSLDPGDTDTQYF. The J gene is TRBJ2-3, the V gene TRBV7-9; the D call of TRBD1 rests on TCRdb alone, since no DNA is present to check it. Germline V gives CDR1 SEHNR, CDR2 FQNEAQ (reference sequence). This CDR3 spans 15 amino acids.

CDR3 loop: CASSGLTVPYEQYF. The chain is built from TRBV9 and TRBJ2-7; no DNA is available, so the TRBD1 call from TCRdb remains unchecked. Germline values: CDR1 SGDLS, CDR2 YYNGEE. The CDR3 contains 14 residues.

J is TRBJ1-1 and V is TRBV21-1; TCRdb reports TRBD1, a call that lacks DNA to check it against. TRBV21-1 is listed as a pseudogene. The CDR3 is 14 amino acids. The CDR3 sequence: CASSKGGQNTEAFF.

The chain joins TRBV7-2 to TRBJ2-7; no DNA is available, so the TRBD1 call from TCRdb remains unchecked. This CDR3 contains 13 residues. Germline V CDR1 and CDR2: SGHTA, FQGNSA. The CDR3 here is CASRAQGTGEQYF. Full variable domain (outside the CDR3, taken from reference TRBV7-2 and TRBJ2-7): GAGVSQSPSNKVTEKGKDVELRCDPISGHTALYWYRQSLGQGLEFLIYFQGNSAPDKSGLPSDRFSAERTGGSVSTLTIQRTQQEDSAVYLCASRAQGTGEQYFGPGTRLTVT.

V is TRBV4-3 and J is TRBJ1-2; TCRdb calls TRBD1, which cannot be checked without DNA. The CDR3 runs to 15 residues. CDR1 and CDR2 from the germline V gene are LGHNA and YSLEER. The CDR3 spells CASSQGQGSNYGYTF.

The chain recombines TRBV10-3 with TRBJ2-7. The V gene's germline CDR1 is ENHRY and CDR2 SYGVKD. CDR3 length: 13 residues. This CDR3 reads CATRDSLFYEQYF.

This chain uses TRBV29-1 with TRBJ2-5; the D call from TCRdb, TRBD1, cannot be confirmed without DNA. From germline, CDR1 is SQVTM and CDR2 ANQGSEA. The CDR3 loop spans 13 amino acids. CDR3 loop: CSVVGTIEETQYF.

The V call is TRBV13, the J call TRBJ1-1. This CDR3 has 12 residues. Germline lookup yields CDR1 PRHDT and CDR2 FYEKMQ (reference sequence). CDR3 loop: CASSLVSYEAFF.

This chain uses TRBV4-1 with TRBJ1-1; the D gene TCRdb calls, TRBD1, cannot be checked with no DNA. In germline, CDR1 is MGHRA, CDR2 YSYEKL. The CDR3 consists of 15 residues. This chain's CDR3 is CASSMRQGVNTEAFF.

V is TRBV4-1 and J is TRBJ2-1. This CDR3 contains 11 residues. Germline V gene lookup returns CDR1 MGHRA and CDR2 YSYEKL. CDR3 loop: CASTSHGEQFF.

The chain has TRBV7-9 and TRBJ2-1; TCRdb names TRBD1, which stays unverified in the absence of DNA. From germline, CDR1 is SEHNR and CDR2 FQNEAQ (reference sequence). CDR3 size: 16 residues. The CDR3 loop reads CASSLAGGPNHNEQFF.

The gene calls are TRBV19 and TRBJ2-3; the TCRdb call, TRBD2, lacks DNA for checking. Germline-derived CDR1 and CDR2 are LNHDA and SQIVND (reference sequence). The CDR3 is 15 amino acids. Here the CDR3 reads CASSITGGQGDTQYF.

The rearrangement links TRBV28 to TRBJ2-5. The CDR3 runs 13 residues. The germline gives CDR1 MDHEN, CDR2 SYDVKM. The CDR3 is CASSFDIQETQYF. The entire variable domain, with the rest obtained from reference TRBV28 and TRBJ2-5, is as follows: DVKVTQSSRYLVKRTGEKVFLECVQDMDHENMFWYRQDPGLGLRLIYFSYDVKMKEKGDIPEGYSVSREKKERFSLILESASTNQTSMYLCASSFDIQETQYFGPGTRLLVL.